Each of the 5 T cell receptor beta chains below was sequenced from the same sample in a study of blood T cell repertoires in COVID-19. The table came from immunoSEQ multiplex PCR; TCRdb's copy has only in-frame clones and leaves some out. The sample records about 380,000 clones, roughly 89% being singletons. The sequencing sample was made of peripheral blood. The receptors derive from a man younger than 35 with active or convalescent COVID-19.

The rearrangement joins TRBV2 to TRBJ2-7, with a weak D call TRBD1 (6 bases). The CDR3 has 16 residues. Trimming removed 2 bases at V and 4 bases at J, with 18 bases between. Germline CDR1 SNHLY, CDR2 FYNNEI. The DNA for the CDR3 is TGTGCCAGCAGTGAATTCCCTCTGGACAGTTCTTACGAGCAGTACTTC. Amino acid sequence: CASSEFPLDSSYEQYF.

V is TRBV21-1 and J is TRBJ2-7; TRBD1 is the table's D call, not checked against the DNA. TRBV21-1 is an annotated pseudogene. The CDR3 is made up of 12 amino acids. The CDR3 reads CASRQDRAEQYF. CDR3 coding DNA: TGTGCCAGCAGGCAGGACAGGGCCGAGCAGTACTTC.

The chain carries TRBV28 and TRBJ2-7; TRBD1 matches at 7 bases. The germline V gene encodes CDR1 MDHEN and CDR2 SYDVKM. After removal of 5 bases from V and 4 bases from J, the junction contained 14 bases not matched to a gene. This CDR3 spans 16 amino acids. DNA for the CDR3: TGTGCCAGCAGTCAGAGACAGGGAAGGTCAGCGTACGAGCAGTACTTC. This encodes CASSQRQGRSAYEQYF.

The J gene is TRBJ2-1, the V gene TRBV9; D gene ambiguous. This CDR3 has 16 amino acids. Germline V gene sequence: CDR1 SGDLS, CDR2 YYNGEE. V shed 1 base and J shed 0 bases, with 11 bases lying between them. CDR3 in amino acids: CASSVLLTSSYNEQFF. CDR3 in DNA: TGTGCCAGCAGCGTATTGCTCACGAGCTCCTACAATGAGCAGTTCTTC.

The rearrangement links TRBV12-3 or TRBV12-4 to TRBJ1-2; perhaps TRBD1 as D (6 bases). The length of the CDR3 is 11 residues. Trimming took off 3 bases at V and 8 bases at J, with 7 bases between the two ends. CDR3 sequence: CASSFQGGYTF. The CDR3 nucleotides are TGTGCCAGCAGTTTCCAGGGGGGCTACACCTTC.